This TCR beta chain was found in a study of cytotoxic CD8 clonotypes in ibrutinib-treated CLL. This CDR3 is 15 amino acids long. Trimming removed 6 bases from V and 2 bases from J, with 17 bases in between. Germline CDR1 SNHLY, CDR2 FYNNEI. TCRdb's table, derived via immunoSEQ multiplex PCR, lists solely in-frame clones and lacks some. The data show about 160,000 clones, more than 75% seen once. This clone was recorded once. The receptor was isolated from a human donor with chronic lymphocytic leukemia. The sequenced sample was PBMCs, obtained after 12 months of ibrutinib treatment. This rearrangement joins TRBV2 to TRBJ2-7; no clear D gene. CDR3 nucleotides: TGTGCCAGCAGGCCTCGCAGGAGTGGAGCCTACGAGCAGTACTTC. Translation: CASRPRRSGAYEQYF.